The TCR beta chain described here comes from a study of technical replicates of blood from a few donors. Germline CDR1 is MDHEN and CDR2 is SYDVKM. The CDR3 is 14 amino acids long, termini counted. TCRdb's table, derived via immunoSEQ multiplex PCR, lists solely in-frame clones and lacks some. The sample includes about 100,000 clones, around 96% seen only once; the top ten take roughly 0.19%. As to this clone: No DNA is shown, since the ends of the CDR3 on it are uncertain; the CDR3 is the one TCRdb lists.

The sequence was collected from a human donor in good health. The sequencing sample was made of T cells isolated from PBMCs. The chain links TRBV28 to TRBJ2-5; the table assigns TRBD2, which was not confirmed against the DNA. CDR3 residues: CASSGTSILVTQYF.